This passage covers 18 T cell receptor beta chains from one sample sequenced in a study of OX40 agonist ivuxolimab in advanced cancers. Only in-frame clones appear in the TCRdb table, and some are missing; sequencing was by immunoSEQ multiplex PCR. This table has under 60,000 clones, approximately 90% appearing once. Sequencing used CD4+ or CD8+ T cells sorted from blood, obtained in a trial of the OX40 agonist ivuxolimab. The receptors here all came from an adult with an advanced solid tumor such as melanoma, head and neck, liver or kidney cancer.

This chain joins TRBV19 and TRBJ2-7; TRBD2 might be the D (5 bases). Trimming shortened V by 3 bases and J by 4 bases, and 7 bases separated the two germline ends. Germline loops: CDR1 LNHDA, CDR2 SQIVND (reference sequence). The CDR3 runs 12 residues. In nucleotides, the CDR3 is TGTGCCAGTAGTATGGGCGGGTACGAGCAGTACTTC. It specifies CASSMGGYEQYF.

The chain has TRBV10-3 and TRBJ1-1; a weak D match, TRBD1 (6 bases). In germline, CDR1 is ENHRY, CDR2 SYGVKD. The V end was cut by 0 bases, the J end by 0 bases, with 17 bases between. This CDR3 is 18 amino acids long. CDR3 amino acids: CAISESEGGEFLNTEAFF. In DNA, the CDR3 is TGTGCCATCAGTGAGTCAGAGGGGGGGGAATTCTTGAACACTGAAGCTTTCTTT.

The CDR3 loop reads CASSQDDHFYGYTF. CDR3 nucleotide sequence: TGTGCCAGCAGCCAAGATGACCACTTCTATGGCTACACCTTC. J is TRBJ1-2 and V is TRBV14, with D uncertain. Germline V CDR1 and CDR2: SGHDN, FVKESK. V was shortened by 0 bases and J by 4 bases, with 9 bases between the two germline ends. This CDR3 region has 14 residues.

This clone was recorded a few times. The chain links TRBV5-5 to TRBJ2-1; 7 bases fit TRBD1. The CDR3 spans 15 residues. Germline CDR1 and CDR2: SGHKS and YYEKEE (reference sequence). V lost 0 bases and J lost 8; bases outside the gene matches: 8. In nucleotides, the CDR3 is TGTGCCAGCAGCTTGGGACAGGGATTTAGGTATGAGCAGTTCTTC. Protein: CASSLGQGFRYEQFF.

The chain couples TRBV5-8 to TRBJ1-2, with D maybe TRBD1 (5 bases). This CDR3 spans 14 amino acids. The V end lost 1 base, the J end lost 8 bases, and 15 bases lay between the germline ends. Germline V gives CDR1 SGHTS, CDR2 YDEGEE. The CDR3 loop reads CASSLLRQRDGYTF. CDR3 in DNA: TGTGCCAGCAGCTTGCTCAGACAGCGAGACGGCTACACCTTC.

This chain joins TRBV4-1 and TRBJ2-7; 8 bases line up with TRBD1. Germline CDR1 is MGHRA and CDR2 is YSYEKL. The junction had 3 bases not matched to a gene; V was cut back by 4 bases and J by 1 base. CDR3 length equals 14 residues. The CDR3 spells CASSPGQASYEQYF. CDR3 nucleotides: TGCGCCAGCAGCCCGGGACAGGCATCCTACGAGCAGTACTTC.

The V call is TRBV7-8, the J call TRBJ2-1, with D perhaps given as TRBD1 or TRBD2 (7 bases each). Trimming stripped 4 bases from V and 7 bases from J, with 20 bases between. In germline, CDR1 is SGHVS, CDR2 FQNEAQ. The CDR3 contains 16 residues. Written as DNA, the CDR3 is TGTGCCAGCAGCTATCAGGGGGGGGCAGGGCATAATGAGCAGTTCTTC. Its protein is CASSYQGGAGHNEQFF.

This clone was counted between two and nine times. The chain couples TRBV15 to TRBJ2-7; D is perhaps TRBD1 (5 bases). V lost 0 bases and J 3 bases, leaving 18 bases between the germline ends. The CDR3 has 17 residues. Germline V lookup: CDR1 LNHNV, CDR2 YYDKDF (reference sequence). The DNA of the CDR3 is TGTGCCACCAGCAGAGATTTTAGCCAGGGTAGGGGCTACGAGCAGTACTTC. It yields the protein CATSRDFSQGRGYEQYF.

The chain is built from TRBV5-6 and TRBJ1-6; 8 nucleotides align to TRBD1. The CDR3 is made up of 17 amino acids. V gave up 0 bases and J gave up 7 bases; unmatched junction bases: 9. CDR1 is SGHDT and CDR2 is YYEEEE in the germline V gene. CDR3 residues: CASSLVLWGQENSPLHF. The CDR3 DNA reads TGTGCCAGCAGCTTGGTGCTCTGGGGACAGGAGAATTCACCCCTCCACTTT.

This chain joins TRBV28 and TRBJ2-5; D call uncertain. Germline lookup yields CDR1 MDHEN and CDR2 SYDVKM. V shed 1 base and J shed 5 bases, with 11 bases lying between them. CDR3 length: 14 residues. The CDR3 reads CASSLYGVAETQYF. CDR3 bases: TGTGCCAGCAGTTTATATGGGGTGGCCGAGACCCAGTACTTC.

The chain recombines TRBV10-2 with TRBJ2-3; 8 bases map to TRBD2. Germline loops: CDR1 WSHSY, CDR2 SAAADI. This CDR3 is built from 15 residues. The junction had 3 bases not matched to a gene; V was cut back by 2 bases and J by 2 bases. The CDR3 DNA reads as TGCGCCAGCAGTGAGGCGGGGGGATTCACAGATACGCAGTATTTT. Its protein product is CASSEAGGFTDTQYF.

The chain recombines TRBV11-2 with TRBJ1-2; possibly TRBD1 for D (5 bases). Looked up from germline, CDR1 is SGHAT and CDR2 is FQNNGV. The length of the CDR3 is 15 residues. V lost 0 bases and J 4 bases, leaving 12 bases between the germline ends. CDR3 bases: TGTGCCAGCAGCTTAGAGGCGACAGTTATCTATGGCTACACCTTC. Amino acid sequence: CASSLEATVIYGYTF.

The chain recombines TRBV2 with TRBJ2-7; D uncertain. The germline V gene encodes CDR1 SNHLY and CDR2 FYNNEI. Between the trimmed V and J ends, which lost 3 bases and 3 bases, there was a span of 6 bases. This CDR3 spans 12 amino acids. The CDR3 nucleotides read TGTGCCAGCAGTGACCCCAGCTACGAGCAGTACTTC. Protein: CASSDPSYEQYF. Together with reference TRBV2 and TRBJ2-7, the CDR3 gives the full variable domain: EPEVTQTPSHQVTQMGQEVILRCVPISNHLYFYWYRQILGQKVEFLVSFYNNEISEKSEIFDDQFSVERPDGSNFTLKIRSTKLEDSAMYFCASSDPSYEQYFGPGTRLTVT.

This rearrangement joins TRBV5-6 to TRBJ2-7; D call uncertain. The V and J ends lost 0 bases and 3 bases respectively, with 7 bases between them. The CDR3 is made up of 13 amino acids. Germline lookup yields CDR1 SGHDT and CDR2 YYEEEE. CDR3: CASSLDSLYEQYF. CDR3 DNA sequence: TGTGCCAGCAGCTTGGACAGCCTCTACGAGCAGTACTTC.

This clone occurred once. CDR3 DNA: TGTGCCAGCAGCTTAGTGCCCGAGGAGACCCAGTACTTC. Its protein is CASSLVPEETQYF. This chain joins TRBV7-9 and TRBJ2-5; D is undetermined. From germline, CDR1 is SEHNR and CDR2 FQNEAQ (reference sequence). Trimming removed 1 base from V and 5 bases from J, with 8 bases in between. CDR3 length: 13 residues.

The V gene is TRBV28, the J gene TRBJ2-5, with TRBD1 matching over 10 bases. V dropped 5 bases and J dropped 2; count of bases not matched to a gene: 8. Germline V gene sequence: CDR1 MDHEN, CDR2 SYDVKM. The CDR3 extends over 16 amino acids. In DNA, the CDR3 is TGTGCCAGCAGTGCAACGGACAGGGGGGGGCAAGAGACCCAGTACTTC. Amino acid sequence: CASSATDRGGQETQYF.

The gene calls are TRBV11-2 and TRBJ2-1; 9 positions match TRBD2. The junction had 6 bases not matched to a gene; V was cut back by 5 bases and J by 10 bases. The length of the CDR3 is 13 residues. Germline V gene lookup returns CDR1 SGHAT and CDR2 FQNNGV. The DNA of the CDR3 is TGTGCCAGCAGCGGCGGGAGGGCGGGGGAGCAGTTCTTC. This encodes CASSGGRAGEQFF.

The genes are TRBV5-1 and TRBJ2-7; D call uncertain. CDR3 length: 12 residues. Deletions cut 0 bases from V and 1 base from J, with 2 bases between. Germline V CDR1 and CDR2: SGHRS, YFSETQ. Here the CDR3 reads CASSLVSYEQYF. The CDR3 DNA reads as TGCGCCAGCAGCTTGGTGTCCTACGAGCAGTACTTC.